Detailed here is one T cell receptor (beta chain). This clone showed up just once. Its antigen is unknown. Per-base quality was not reported, and no clone a single base away is much larger than it. From a lookup of the germline V gene, CDR1 and CDR2 are WSHSY and SAAADI. The cysteine opens and the phenylalanine closes a CDR3 of 15 amino acids. Just the 45-base CDR3 DNA is kept, in frame starting at base 1. The junction shows trimming of 3 bases on V and 7 bases on J, and the gene matches do not reach 7 bases of it. Collaborating institutions collected whole blood in K2EDTA tubes following their own protocols. For TCRbeta analysis, collaborator samples were shipped as frozen whole blood, as isolated PBMCs, or as DNA extracted from either sample type. TCRbeta CDR3 regions were amplified from genomic DNA by means of the immunoSEQ Assay, a bias-controlled multiplex PCR. As for how the authors treated the data: The number of nucleated cells in each sample was estimated by amplification of reference gene primers within the assay. Sequence reads were collapsed and filtered to measure the absolute abundance of every unique TCRbeta CDR3 rearrangement. Productive Simpson clonality was computed per sample as the square root of Simpson's diversity index over productive rearrangements. Not all clones reach the TCRdb copy of this immuneACCESS table, which keeps in-frame sequences only. Checked studies attribute under half of the gap to unresolved V genes and leave the rest unexplained. V and J calls and clone size are copied from that table; D and trimming were computed from the DNA. This sample holds about 210,000 clones; about 80% were observed only once. Of the sample, 2.5% falls within the top ten clones.

This sample is drawn from a study of blood T cell repertoires in COVID-19 (dated by TCRdb to the early 2020s). Looking at the study overall: Collaborator samples came from the United States, Italy and Spain and covered acute and convalescent phases of COVID-19. The material from the prospective study consisted of cDNA or gDNA derived from T cells, B-cell-depleted T cells, or PBMCs. Deeply sampled blood TCRbeta repertoires from subjects exposed to, actively infected with, or recovered from COVID-19 were included in the dataset. The repertoires were made available in a free public database intended to serve as a resource for research on the immune response to SARS-CoV-2. The samples were drawn from the first 160 participants of the ongoing ImmuneRACE study and from 1,254 subjects provided by 6 global collaborators. The sample metadata nearly always contained a de-identified subject ID, COVID-19 status, age in years and sex. Where HLA class I and class II types were available, the types were taken from metadata supplied by the sample provider, not from assay-based typing.

General study outcomes and caveats: The amount of clinical and demographic metadata varied by source and participant and was provided uncurated.

The chain employs TRBV10-2 and TRBJ1-5; the central 9 bases match TRBD1. This clonotype originated in a woman aged 40-49 years with active or convalescent COVID-19. What was sequenced was peripheral blood. The CDR3 region has the sequence CASSDIQGAGQPQHF. The DNA sequence follows: TGCGCCAGCAGTGACATACAGGGGGCCGGGCAGCCCCAGCATTTT.